This T cell receptor beta chain was recorded in a study of cytomegalovirus exposure and HLA in healthy donors. Regarding this clone: Its specificity is unknown.

Study-level findings and limits: Later analysis identified a missense DCLRE1C variant that was linked to TCR beta V- and J-gene trimming.

13 Jbeta primers and 60 Vbeta primers were used for the PCR. Clones were sequenced by immunoSEQ multiplex PCR, and TCRdb holds only the in-frame ones, with some missing. In the table there are tens of thousands of clones, roughly 80% of which are singletons. Trimming took off 1 base at V and 6 bases at J, with 16 bases between the two ends. CDR1 is SGHTA and CDR2 is FQGTGA in the germline V gene. CDR3 length equals 15 residues. Regarding donors, all were healthy bone marrow donors. The receptor was derived from a man aged 45 to 65 in good health and CMV-seronegative. The chain joins TRBV7-3 to TRBJ2-7; D is perhaps TRBD2 (6 bases). The sequencing input was PBMCs. The CDR3 nucleotides are TGTGCCAGCAGCTTAAACGGCGGGAAGGGATCCGAGCAGTACTTC. Translating gives CASSLNGGKGSEQYF. The full variable domain, rest sourced from reference TRBV7-3 and TRBJ2-7, is GAGVSQTPSNKVTEKGKYVELRCDPISGHTALYWYRQSLGQGPEFLIYFQGTGAADDSGLPNDRFFAVRPEGSVSTLKIQRTERGDSAVYLCASSLNGGKGSEQYFGPGTRLTVT.